This T cell receptor beta chain derives from a study of response to subunit inactivated influenza vaccine. Notes on this clonotype: No antigen is known for it.

Per the germline V gene, CDR1 is SEHNR and CDR2 is FQNEAQ (reference sequence). Deletions cut 1 base from V and 5 bases from J, with 15 bases between. This CDR3 contains 16 residues. Notes on the study in general: Seasonal influenza vaccination, on each occasion, was suggested by the authors to recruit few new T cells.

TCRdb re-called the RT-PCR reads through MiXCR, storing one row per CDR3 protein. The sample consists of about 800,000 distinct CDR3 sequences, over 20% of them appearing once. The starting material was PBMCs from blood, obtained 4 to 6 days after vaccination. This clonotype originated in a man between 45 and 60 years old who received an inactivated influenza vaccine. The chain is built from TRBV7-9 and TRBJ2-1; D may match TRBD1 or TRBD2 (5 bases each). Here the CDR3 DNA reads TGTGCCAGCAGCTTAGGAGGGGCAGGGCGGAACAATGAGCAGTTCTTC. It encodes CASSLGGAGRNNEQFF.